Shown below are 23 T cell receptor beta chains from a single sample sequenced in a study of blood T cell repertoires in COVID-19. Libraries were prepared by immunoSEQ multiplex PCR; TCRdb keeps only in-frame clonotypes and omits some of them. Of approximately 100,000 clones in the sample, approximately 80% were seen once. The specimen was peripheral blood. These receptors came from a human donor in a cohort sampled during active or convalescent COVID-19.

The genes are TRBV29-1 and TRBJ1-2, with a weak D call TRBD1 (5 bases). The CDR3 runs to 13 residues. The V gene's germline CDR1 is SQVTM and CDR2 ANQGSEA. The germline V and J ends were trimmed by 6 bases and 0 bases, with 11 bases remaining between them. CDR3 residues: CSVPGRANYGYTF. CDR3 DNA sequence: TGCAGCGTGCCAGGGAGGGCTAACTATGGCTACACCTTC.

The V gene is TRBV19, the J gene TRBJ2-7, with 7 bases fitting TRBD2. Unmatched junction bases numbered 5, after V lost 4 bases and J lost 2 bases. The germline V gene encodes CDR1 LNHDA and CDR2 SQIVND (reference sequence). The CDR3 has 14 residues. The CDR3 sequence is CASSTRAGAYEQYF. The CDR3 DNA is TGTGCCAGTAGTACCAGGGCGGGGGCCTACGAGCAGTACTTC. Full variable domain (remainder filled in from reference TRBV19 and TRBJ2-7): DGGITQSPKYLFRKEGQNVTLSCEQNLNHDAMYWYRQDPGQGLRLIYYSQIVNDFQKGDIAEGYSVSREKKESFPLTVTSAQKNPTAFYLCASSTRAGAYEQYFGPGTRLTVT.

The genes are TRBV7-9 and TRBJ1-4; the D is unclear. Trimming cost V 8 bases and J 3 bases, with 16 bases left between them. The germline V gene encodes CDR1 SEHNR and CDR2 FQNEAQ (reference sequence). The CDR3 is 15 residues long. CDR3 sequence reads: CASAGSMVPNEKLFF. The DNA of the CDR3 is TGTGCCAGCGCGGGATCGATGGTACCTAATGAAAAACTGTTTTTT.

The J gene is TRBJ2-1, the V gene TRBV3-1 (or the pseudogene TRBV3-2), with D perhaps matching TRBD1 (6 bases). The CDR3 contains 11 residues. In germline, CDR1 is LGHDT, CDR2 YNNKEL (reference sequence). The V end was cut by 4 bases, the J end by 9 bases, with 7 bases between. CDR3 residues: CASSLGGEQFF. CDR3 coding DNA: TGTGCCAGCAGCCTAGGGGGTGAGCAGTTCTTC.

The rearrangement links TRBV19 to TRBJ2-3; D is uncertain. The germline CDR1 and CDR2 sequences are LNHDA and SQIVND (reference sequence). The germline V and J ends were trimmed by 10 bases and 1 base, with 18 bases remaining between them. CDR3 length equals 15 residues. The CDR3 sequence: CATHFKWAGTDTQYF. Written as DNA, the CDR3 is TGTGCCACCCACTTTAAATGGGCCGGCACAGATACGCAGTATTTT.

This chain uses TRBV9 with TRBJ2-3; possibly TRBD1 for D (6 bases). CDR1 SGDLS and CDR2 YYNGEE come from the germline V gene. The V end lost 3 bases, the J end lost 7 bases, and 18 bases lay between the germline ends. This CDR3 comprises 15 residues. The CDR3 DNA reads as TGTGCCAGCAGCGACCGATCGACAGGCCTAAATACGCAGTATTTT. The encoded protein is CASSDRSTGLNTQYF.

V usage is TRBV12-5 and J usage is TRBJ1-1; no firm D call. Germline lookup yields CDR1 LGHNT and CDR2 FRNRAP. There are 14 residues in the CDR3. The V gene lost 1 base and the J gene lost 4 bases, with 10 bases spanning the gap. The CDR3 spells CASGLGSGFTEAFF. In nucleotides, the CDR3 is TGTGCTAGTGGTTTGGGGTCCGGGTTCACTGAAGCTTTCTTT.

The table lists this clone with a few counts. The chain employs TRBV4-3 and TRBJ1-1; the D is unclear. CDR1 LGHNA and CDR2 YSLEER come from the germline V gene. The V and J ends lost 3 bases and 7 bases respectively, with 12 bases between them. CDR3 length: 13 amino acids. The CDR3 region has the DNA TGCGCCAGCAGCCAGGAGTCACATAGTGAAGCTTTCTTT. It is translated as CASSQESHSEAFF.

The V call is TRBV5-1, the J call TRBJ2-1; the match to TRBD2 covers 10 bases. Germline CDR1 SGHRS, CDR2 YFSETQ. The V gene end was trimmed by 4 bases and the J gene end by 3 bases; junction bases not matched to a gene: 4. CDR3 size: 15 residues. CDR3 coding DNA: TGCGCCAGCAGCGGTCTAGCGGGAGACTACAATGAGCAGTTCTTC. Protein: CASSGLAGDYNEQFF.

The chain is built from TRBV19 and TRBJ1-1; 7 bases align to TRBD1. Trimming at V came to 6 bases and at J to 4 bases, leaving 8 bases not matched to a gene. Looked up from germline, CDR1 is LNHDA and CDR2 is SQIVND (reference sequence). The CDR3 has 14 amino acids. The CDR3 DNA sequence: TGTGCCAGTAGATCCGACAGGGCGGGCACTGAAGCTTTCTTT. Amino acids: CASRSDRAGTEAFF.

V and J are TRBV5-1 and TRBJ1-1, with 7 positions matching TRBD1. V trimming: 0 bases; J trimming: 5 bases; junction bases outside the gene matches: 1. CDR3 size: 13 residues. Germline values: CDR1 SGHRS, CDR2 YFSETQ. CDR3 loop: CASSLGRGTEAFF. The CDR3 bases are TGCGCCAGCAGCTTGGGCAGGGGGACTGAAGCTTTCTTT.

This chain uses TRBV30 with TRBJ1-5, with 7 bases identical to TRBD1. CDR1 is GTSNPN and CDR2 is SVGIG in the germline V gene (reference sequence). The V segment lost 5 bases and the J segment 3 bases; nucleotides outside the gene matches: 4. This CDR3 spans 13 amino acids. The CDR3 loop reads CAWGDSSNQPQHF. The CDR3 region has the DNA TGTGCCTGGGGGGACAGCTCCAATCAGCCCCAGCATTTT.

This sequence joins TRBV7-2 and TRBJ2-1, with TRBD2 identical over 8 bases. This CDR3 is 16 amino acids long. Germline lookup yields CDR1 SGHTA and CDR2 FQGNSA. The junction had 7 bases not matched to a gene; V was cut back by 5 bases and J by 1 base. The CDR3 loop is CASSHRGGESYNEQFF. CDR3 in DNA: TGTGCCAGCAGCCACCGGGGGGGGGAGTCCTACAATGAGCAGTTCTTC. Full variable domain (missing parts from reference TRBV7-2 and TRBJ2-1): GAGVSQSPSNKVTEKGKDVELRCDPISGHTALYWYRQSLGQGLEFLIYFQGNSAPDKSGLPSDRFSAERTGGSVSTLTIQRTQQEDSAVYLCASSHRGGESYNEQFFGPGTRLTVL.

This clone has a single count. One junction end disagrees with the germline gene, perhaps due to a read error. The genes are TRBV6-1 and TRBJ2-3; D gene uncertain. The CDR3 is made up of 12 amino acids. Germline V gene lookup returns CDR1 MNHNS and CDR2 SASEGT. As DNA, the CDR3 is TGTGCCAGCAGTGAAGCGCAGTCCCCGCCGTACTTT. Protein product: CASSEAQSPPYF.

V and J are TRBV4-2 and TRBJ2-3, with TRBD2 matching over 11 bases. With V trimmed by 4 bases and J by 6 bases, 9 bases remained unmatched. The CDR3 runs to 16 residues. In germline, CDR1 is LGHNA, CDR2 YNFKEQ. CDR3: CASSLTTSGIGDTQYF. CDR3 DNA: TGTGCCAGCAGCCTCACGACTAGCGGGATAGGCGATACGCAGTATTTT.

This sequence joins TRBV5-1 and TRBJ2-1, with 14 nucleotides matching TRBD2. This CDR3 comprises 15 residues. Germline V gene lookup returns CDR1 SGHRS and CDR2 YFSETQ. With V trimmed by 6 bases and J by 3 bases, 2 bases remained unmatched. In DNA form, the CDR3 reads TGCGCCAGCACAGGGACTAGCGGGAGCTACAATGAGCAGTTCTTC. Amino acid sequence: CASTGTSGSYNEQFF.

The chain couples TRBV11-1 to TRBJ1-6; TRBD1 matches at 10 bases. Unmatched junction bases numbered 6, after V lost 4 bases and J lost 9 bases. The CDR3 loop spans 15 amino acids. Germline V gives CDR1 SGHAT, CDR2 FQDESV (reference sequence). This chain's CDR3 is CASSSRDRGRSPLHF. CDR3 DNA sequence: TGTGCCAGCAGCTCCCGGGACAGGGGCCGTTCACCCCTCCACTTT.

This chain uses TRBV2 with TRBJ1-2; D call uncertain. The CDR3 is 12 residues long. CDR1 SNHLY and CDR2 FYNNEI come from the germline V gene. V lost 7 bases and J 0 bases, leaving 6 bases between the germline ends. The DNA for the CDR3 is TGTGCCAGCAACAGTCCTAACTATGGCTACACCTTC. Amino acids: CASNSPNYGYTF.

This clone occurred once. The chain employs TRBV7-2 and TRBJ1-2; D is undetermined. The CDR3 spans 14 residues. In germline, CDR1 is SGHTA, CDR2 FQGNSA. Trimming removed 1 base from V and 9 bases from J, with 15 bases in between. CDR3 amino acids: CASSLGRLVESYTF. The CDR3 coding sequence is TGTGCCAGCAGCTTAGGCCGGTTGGTTGAGAGCTACACCTTC. The variable domain in full, with the rest retrieved from reference TRBV7-2 and TRBJ1-2, is GAGVSQSPSNKVTEKGKDVELRCDPISGHTALYWYRQSLGQGLEFLIYFQGNSAPDKSGLPSDRFSAERTGGSVSTLTIQRTQQEDSAVYLCASSLGRLVESYTFGSGTRLTVV.

The CDR3 spells CASSLERGDTEAFF. CDR3 in DNA: TGCGCCAGCAGCTTGGAGCGGGGGGACACTGAAGCTTTCTTT. V is TRBV5-1 and J is TRBJ1-1; D possibly corresponds to TRBD1 (5 bases). This CDR3 comprises 14 residues. The ends were cut back, 0 bases at V and 3 bases at J, with 9 bases in the middle. In germline, CDR1 is SGHRS, CDR2 YFSETQ.

V gene TRBV5-8 combines with J gene TRBJ1-2; no clear D gene. This CDR3 has 17 amino acids. CDR1 is SGHTS, CDR2 YDEGEE, per germline. V was clipped by 4 bases and J by 6 bases, with 25 bases between them. CDR3 DNA sequence: TGTGCCAGCAGCCCAGGCCCCTCTTTCGAAGTAAACCATGGCTACACCTTC. Its protein product is CASSPGPSFEVNHGYTF.

This clone showed up just a few times. This rearrangement joins TRBV27 to TRBJ2-3; TRBD1 matches 10 bases. Germline trimming cut 4 bases from V and 0 bases from J; bases unmatched to any gene: 10. Germline lookup yields CDR1 MNHEY and CDR2 SMNVEV (reference sequence). CDR3 size: 18 residues. In DNA, the CDR3 is TGTGCCAGCAGTTCCTCCCCCCTGGGACAGGGGAGCACAGATACGCAGTATTTT. The encoded protein is CASSSSPLGQGSTDTQYF.

This clone was recorded once. V usage is TRBV12-3 or TRBV12-4 and J usage is TRBJ1-5; a weak D match, TRBD1 (5 bases). This CDR3 has 13 amino acids. Trimming shortened V by 7 bases and J by 3 bases, and 10 bases separated the two germline ends. The CDR3 loop reads CASTRDYNQPQHF. The CDR3 region has the DNA TGTGCCAGCACCCGGGACTACAATCAGCCCCAGCATTTT.